The rows below give T cell receptor beta chains drawn from one sample of a study of cytotoxic CD8 clonotypes in ibrutinib-treated CLL. Here immunoSEQ multiplex PCR was the method, and the copy in TCRdb shows in-frame clones only, minus some. The sample shows 150,000 or so clones, 60% to 80% of them seen only once. Source: PBMCs, taken after 12 months of ibrutinib treatment. The receptors were gathered from a human donor with chronic lymphocytic leukemia. Both conserved end residues are part of each CDR3. The D gene is left open where the match is weak. Part of the rows lack a size; the others show once, few, many or a class for expanded clones.

J: TRBJ1-5; D: TRBD1; V: TRBV6-1; size: once; DNA: TGTGCCAGCAGTGGGACAGGGGCTCAGCCCCAGCATTTT; CDR3: CASSGTGAQPQHF
J: TRBJ1-2; D: TRBD1; V: TRBV7-2; size: -; DNA: TGTGCCAGCAGCTTAGAGGCCACAGGGGCTAACTATGGCTACACCTTC; CDR3: CASSLEATGANYGYTF
J: TRBJ2-7; D: -; V: TRBV5-5; size: -; DNA: TGTGCCAGCAGCTTGTTATATGGGCCCGAAGGGGAGCAGTACTTC; CDR3: CASSLLYGPEGEQYF
J: TRBJ2-7; D: -; V: TRBV2; size: -; DNA: TGTGCCAGCAGACCTTCTAGCGTTGCCTACGAGCAGTACTTC; CDR3: CASRPSSVAYEQYF
J: TRBJ2-7; D: -; V: TRBV10-3; size: -; DNA: TGTGCCATCAGTAACAGGGTGGGCGAGCAGTACTTC; CDR3: CAISNRVGEQYF
J: TRBJ2-1; D: TRBD1; V: TRBV7-2; size: -; DNA: TGTGCCAGCAGCTTCGGTACAGGGGCTAGGGCTGAGCAGTTCTTC; CDR3: CASSFGTGARAEQFF
J: TRBJ2-3; D: TRBD2; V: TRBV7-2; size: -; DNA: TGTGCCAGCAGTCTAGCGGGTTGGGGCACAGATACGCAGTATTTT; CDR3: CASSLAGWGTDTQYF
J: TRBJ1-1; D: -; V: TRBV7-3; size: -; DNA: TGTGCCAGCAGCTCGACAGGTGGCTTTGAAGCTTTCTTT; CDR3: CASSSTGGFEAFF
J: TRBJ1-5; D: -; V: TRBV5-1; size: -; DNA: TGCGCCAGCAGCTTGGCCGCGGGGTGGCAGCCCCAGCATTTT; CDR3: CASSLAAGWQPQHF
J: TRBJ2-5; D: TRBD1; V: TRBV15; size: -; DNA: TGTGCCACCAGCAGGGGGACAGCCCAAGAGACCCAGTACTTC; CDR3: CATSRGTAQETQYF
J: TRBJ2-3; D: -; V: TRBV4-2; size: -; DNA: TGTGCCAGCAGCCAAGATTGGAACTCTTTGGATACGCAGTATTTT; CDR3: CASSQDWNSLDTQYF
J: TRBJ2-6; D: -; V: TRBV28; size: once; DNA: TGTGCCAGCAGTTTAGTCGGGACGGGTCCCTCTGGGGCCAACGTCCTGACTTTC; CDR3: CASSLVGTGPSGANVLTF
J: TRBJ1-1; D: -; V: TRBV28; size: few; DNA: TGTGCCAGCAGTTTATCCCCAGTGGAAGCTTTCTTT; CDR3: CASSLSPVEAFF
J: TRBJ2-5; D: TRBD2; V: TRBV7-3; size: -; DNA: TGTGCCAGCAGCTTAGTAGCTAGCGGGAGCGAGACCCAGTACTTC; CDR3: CASSLVASGSETQYF
J: TRBJ2-7; D: -; V: TRBV7-2; size: -; DNA: TGTGCCAGCGGAACTCTTAGCTCCTACGAGCAGTACTTC; CDR3: CASGTLSSYEQYF
J: TRBJ1-1; D: -; V: TRBV5-6; size: -; DNA: TGTGCCAGCAGCCTCCCCGGGGAGATGAACACTGAAGCTTTCTTT; CDR3: CASSLPGEMNTEAFF
J: TRBJ1-2; D: -; V: TRBV28; size: -; DNA: TGTGCCAGCGGGGAACAGGGTAGATATGGCTACACCTTC; CDR3: CASGEQGRYGYTF
J: TRBJ1-5; D: -; V: TRBV6-5; size: -; DNA: TGTGCCAGCACCAGCATAGGTCAGCCCCAGCATTTT; CDR3: CASTSIGQPQHF
J: TRBJ1-5; D: -; V: TRBV5-1; size: few; DNA: TGCGCCAGCAGCTTGTATGGGGCCCCAGAACAGCCCCAGCATTTT; CDR3: CASSLYGAPEQPQHF
J: TRBJ2-7; D: -; V: TRBV30; size: -; DNA: TGTGCCTGGAGTTCTGCCACACGGGCATACTTC; CDR3: CAWSSATRAYF
J: TRBJ2-2; D: -; V: TRBV7-3; size: many; DNA: TGTGCCAGCAGCTTAACTTTAGGGTTCACCGGGGAGCTGTTTTTT; CDR3: CASSLTLGFTGELFF
J: TRBJ2-7; D: -; V: TRBV14; size: -; DNA: TGTGCCAGCAGCCAATGGGTGGGACTCCGATCCGAGCAGTACTTC; CDR3: CASSQWVGLRSEQYF
J: TRBJ1-1; D: -; V: TRBV27; size: -; DNA: TGTGCCAGCAGTTTAGTGGCAGGGCAGGGGGCTTTCTTT; CDR3: CASSLVAGQGAFF
J: TRBJ2-1; D: -; V: TRBV27; size: -; DNA: TGTGCCAGCAGCAAATCCCGGGGGTATGAGCAGTTCTTC; CDR3: CASSKSRGYEQFF
J: TRBJ2-7; D: -; V: TRBV6-5; size: -; DNA: TGTGCCAGCAGTTACTCCGGGGTCCTAGGCTACGAGCAGTACTTC; CDR3: CASSYSGVLGYEQYF
J: TRBJ2-1; D: TRBD2; V: TRBV30; size: few; DNA: TGTGCCTGGAGTGGGGGACTAGCGGGAAGGCCAAATGAGCAGTTCTTC; CDR3: CAWSGGLAGRPNEQFF
J: TRBJ2-7; D: -; V: TRBV7-8; size: -; DNA: TGTGCCAGCAGCGGACCAGACGGCTACGAGCAGTACTTC; CDR3: CASSGPDGYEQYF
J: TRBJ2-7; D: -; V: TRBV14; size: -; DNA: TGTGCCAGCAGTTTTGCGACAGATTCCTACGAGCAGTACTTC; CDR3: CASSFATDSYEQYF
J: TRBJ2-7; D: TRBD1; V: TRBV15; size: once; DNA: TGTGCCACCAGAGAGACCGGGACAGGGACCTACGAGCAGTACTTC; CDR3: CATRETGTGTYEQYF
J: TRBJ2-3; D: -; V: TRBV5-1; size: -; DNA: TGCGCCAGCTCCACGGGGCCCCCCGGAGCAGATACGCAGTATTTT; CDR3: CASSTGPPGADTQYF
J: TRBJ1-5; D: -; V: TRBV5-5; size: -; DNA: TGTGCCAGCACCCGGGGACCAGGAGAACAGCCCCAGCATTTT; CDR3: CASTRGPGEQPQHF
J: TRBJ2-7; D: TRBD1; V: TRBV10-3; size: few; DNA: TGTGCCATCAGTGACGAAGACAGGGGGGCACTCTACGAGCAGTACTTC; CDR3: CAISDEDRGALYEQYF
J: TRBJ1-1; D: -; V: TRBV7-2; size: -; DNA: TGTGCCAGCAGCTTAATGGGCAGGGGGAACACTGAAGCTTTCTTT; CDR3: CASSLMGRGNTEAFF